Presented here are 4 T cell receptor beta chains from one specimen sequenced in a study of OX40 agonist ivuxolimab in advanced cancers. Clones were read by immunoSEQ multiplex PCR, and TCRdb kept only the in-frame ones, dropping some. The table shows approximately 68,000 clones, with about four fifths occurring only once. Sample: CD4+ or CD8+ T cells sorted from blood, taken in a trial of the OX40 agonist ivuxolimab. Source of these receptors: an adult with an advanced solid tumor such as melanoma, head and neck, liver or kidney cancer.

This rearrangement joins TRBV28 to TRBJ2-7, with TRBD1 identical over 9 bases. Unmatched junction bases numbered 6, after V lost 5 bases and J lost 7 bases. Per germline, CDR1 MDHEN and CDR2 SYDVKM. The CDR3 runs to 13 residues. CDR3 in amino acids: CASSPTGTGEQYF. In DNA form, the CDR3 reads TGTGCCAGCAGTCCAACAGGGACAGGGGAGCAGTACTTC.

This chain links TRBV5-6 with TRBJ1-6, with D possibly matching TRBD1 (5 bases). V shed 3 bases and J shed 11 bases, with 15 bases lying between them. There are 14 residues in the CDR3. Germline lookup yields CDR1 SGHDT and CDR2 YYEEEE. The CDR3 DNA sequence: TGTGCCAGCAGCTACAGACAGTTCGGGGCACCCCTCCACTTT. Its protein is CASSYRQFGAPLHF.

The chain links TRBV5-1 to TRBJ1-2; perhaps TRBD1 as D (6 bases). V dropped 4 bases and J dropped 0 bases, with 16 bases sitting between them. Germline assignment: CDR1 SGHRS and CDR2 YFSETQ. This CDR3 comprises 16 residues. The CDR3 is CASSLGHQVTNYGYTF. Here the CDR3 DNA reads TGCGCCAGCAGCCTGGGACACCAGGTGACTAACTATGGCTACACCTTC.

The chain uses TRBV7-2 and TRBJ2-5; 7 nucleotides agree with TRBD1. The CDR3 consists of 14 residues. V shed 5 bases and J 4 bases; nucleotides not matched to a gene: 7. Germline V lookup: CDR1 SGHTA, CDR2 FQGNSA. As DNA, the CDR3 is TGTGCCAGCAGCCCTTGGACAGGATCAGAGACCCAGTACTTC. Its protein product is CASSPWTGSETQYF.